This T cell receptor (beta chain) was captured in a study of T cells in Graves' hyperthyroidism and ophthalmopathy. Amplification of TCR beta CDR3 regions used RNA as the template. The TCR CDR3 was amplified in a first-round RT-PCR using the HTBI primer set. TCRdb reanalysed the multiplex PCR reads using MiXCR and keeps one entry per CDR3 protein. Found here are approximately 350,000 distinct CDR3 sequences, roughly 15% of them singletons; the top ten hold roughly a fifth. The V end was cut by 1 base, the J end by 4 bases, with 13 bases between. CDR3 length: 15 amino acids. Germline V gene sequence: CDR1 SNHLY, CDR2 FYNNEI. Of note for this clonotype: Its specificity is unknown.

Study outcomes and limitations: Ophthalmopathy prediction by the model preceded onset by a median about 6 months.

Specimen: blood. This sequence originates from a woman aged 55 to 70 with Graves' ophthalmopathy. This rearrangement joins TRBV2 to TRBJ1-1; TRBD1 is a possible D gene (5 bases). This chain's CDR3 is CASSEDRGVGTEAFF. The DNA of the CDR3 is TGTGCCAGCAGTGAAGATCGAGGGGTCGGCACTGAAGCTTTCTTT.